These 14 T cell receptor beta chains originate from one sample sequenced in a study of blood T cell repertoires in COVID-19. Clones were sequenced by immunoSEQ multiplex PCR, and TCRdb holds only the in-frame ones, with some missing. Among 150,000 to 200,000 clones listed, over 75% were seen once. The sequencing input was PBMCs or T cells enriched from blood (not recorded which). The receptors originated from a woman in her late teens or twenties who had recovered from COVID-19.

V and J are TRBV9 and TRBJ1-2; 8 nucleotides align to TRBD1. The germline V gene encodes CDR1 SGDLS and CDR2 YYNGEE. With 3 bases clipped from V and 0 bases from J, the junction kept 7 bases outside the gene matches. CDR3 length: 16 residues. CDR3 protein: CASSGTGHKANYGYTF. For the CDR3, the DNA is TGTGCCAGCAGCGGGACAGGGCATAAAGCTAACTATGGCTACACCTTC.

This sequence joins TRBV3-1 (or the pseudogene TRBV3-2) and TRBJ1-1; D unresolved. Germline CDR1 is LGHDT and CDR2 is YNNKEL (reference sequence). The CDR3 runs 13 residues. V was pared by 1 base and J by 7 bases, with 10 bases between. CDR3 region: CASSQVTGNEAFF. For the CDR3, the DNA is TGTGCCAGCAGCCAAGTTACCGGGAATGAAGCTTTCTTT.

The chain joins TRBV7-6 to TRBJ2-1; 7 bases fit TRBD2. The V and J ends lost 0 bases and 4 bases, in that order; junction bases with no gene match: 3. Germline V gives CDR1 SGHVS, CDR2 FNYEAQ. The CDR3 has 15 amino acids. The CDR3 sequence is CASSLAAGEYNEQFF. The CDR3 DNA reads as TGTGCCAGCAGCTTAGCGGCGGGGGAGTACAATGAGCAGTTCTTC.

This clone appeared a single time. The chain recombines TRBV7-9 with TRBJ1-5, with a tentative D call TRBD1 (6 bases). Trimming removed 1 base at V and 3 bases at J, with 7 bases between. Germline CDR1 SEHNR, CDR2 FQNEAQ (reference sequence). The CDR3 is made up of 14 amino acids. This CDR3 reads CASSLGDTNQPQHF. CDR3 DNA: TGTGCCAGCAGCTTAGGGGACACCAATCAGCCCCAGCATTTT.

The V and J genes are TRBV19 and TRBJ2-4; D is undetermined. The CDR3 totals 12 residues. From germline, CDR1 is LNHDA and CDR2 SQIVND (reference sequence). With 8 bases removed from V and 7 bases from J, the gap between germline ends came to 12 bases. The CDR3: CASSEFGNIQYF. The DNA of the CDR3 is TGTGCCAGTTCGGAGTTCGGGAACATTCAGTACTTC.

V is TRBV6-1 and J is TRBJ2-7; D is undetermined. The CDR3 has 13 residues. In germline, CDR1 is MNHNS, CDR2 SASEGT. Trimming shortened V by 3 bases and J by 5 bases, and 11 bases separated the two germline ends. The CDR3 region has the DNA TGTGCCAGCAGTGATAACTCTAGAAACGAGCAGTACTTC. Protein: CASSDNSRNEQYF.

The J gene is TRBJ2-5, the V gene TRBV19, with 8 positions matching TRBD2. The CDR3 is made up of 14 amino acids. V shed 3 bases and J 1 base; nucleotides not matched to a gene: 1. Germline loops: CDR1 LNHDA, CDR2 SQIVND (reference sequence). The CDR3 nucleotides read TGTGCCAGTAGTATCGGGGGGGCCCAAGAGACCCAGTACTTC. It yields the protein CASSIGGAQETQYF.

The chain uses TRBV18 and TRBJ1-4; D remains unclear. With 6 bases removed from V and 10 bases from J, the gap between germline ends came to 27 bases. Germline V gene lookup returns CDR1 KGHSH and CDR2 LQKENI. The CDR3 extends over 17 amino acids. For the CDR3, the DNA is TGTGCCAGCTCTTCGGAACGGGATTTGTCAGATACGGGAAAACTGTTTTTT. Protein: CASSSERDLSDTGKLFF.

V gene TRBV4-2 combines with J gene TRBJ1-5; D might be TRBD1 (6 bases). CDR3 length: 17 residues. The germline V and J ends were trimmed by 0 bases and 2 bases, with 14 bases remaining between them. The germline CDR1 and CDR2 sequences are LGHNA and YNFKEQ. This CDR3 is CASSQENRAGGNQPQHF. CDR3 in DNA: TGTGCCAGCAGCCAAGAGAACAGGGCAGGGGGCAATCAGCCCCAGCATTTT.

J is TRBJ2-7 and V is TRBV5-1; 10 bases are a match to TRBD2. The length of the CDR3 is 14 residues. Trimming removed 6 bases from V and 4 bases from J; junction bases left unmatched: 7. Germline assignment: CDR1 SGHRS and CDR2 YFSETQ. The CDR3 loop is CASTLSGGAYEQYF. For the CDR3, the DNA is TGCGCCAGCACCCTAAGCGGGGGGGCATACGAGCAGTACTTC. The full variable domain, its missing parts supplied by reference TRBV5-1 and TRBJ2-7, is KAGVTQTPRYLIKTRGQQVTLSCSPISGHRSVSWYQQTPGQGLQFLFEYFSETQRNKGNFPGRFSGRQFSNSRSEMNVSTLELGDSALYLCASTLSGGAYEQYFGPGTRLTVT.

The V and J genes are TRBV6-5 and TRBJ1-4; D unclear. The CDR3 covers 14 residues. Trimming left V 6 bases short and J 4 bases short, with 12 bases between. Per the germline V gene, CDR1 is MNHEY and CDR2 is SVGAGI. CDR3 bases: TGTGCCAGCAGCGTCCTTTTTAGTAATGAAAAACTGTTTTTT. As protein: CASSVLFSNEKLFF.

CDR3 DNA: TGTGCCAGCAGCTACGGGACAGGGGACCACACTAACTATGGCTACACCTTC. Protein: CASSYGTGDHTNYGYTF. V usage is TRBV7-9 and J usage is TRBJ1-2, with 10 bases lining up with TRBD1. Trimming cost V 4 bases and J 0 bases; bases outside gene matches: 8. CDR3 length: 17 amino acids. Germline V lookup: CDR1 SEHNR, CDR2 FQNEAQ (reference sequence).

This clone showed up just a few times. The V call is TRBV28, the J call TRBJ1-2; a possible D gene is TRBD1 (5 bases). Germline V lookup: CDR1 MDHEN, CDR2 SYDVKM. V shed 7 bases and J shed 8 bases, with 14 bases lying between them. The CDR3 has 12 residues. The CDR3 sequence is CASIPNGGGYTF. The CDR3, as DNA: TGTGCCAGCATCCCGAATGGGGGGGGCTACACCTTC.

The J gene is TRBJ1-2, the V gene TRBV14, with a weak D call TRBD1 (6 bases). With 8 bases removed from V and 4 bases from J, the gap between germline ends came to 20 bases. Germline loops: CDR1 SGHDN, CDR2 FVKESK. The CDR3 is 15 amino acids. CDR3 nucleotide sequence: TGTGCCAGCTCCCAAGGACAGAGTTTGGCCTATGGCTACACCTTC. It yields the protein CASSQGQSLAYGYTF.